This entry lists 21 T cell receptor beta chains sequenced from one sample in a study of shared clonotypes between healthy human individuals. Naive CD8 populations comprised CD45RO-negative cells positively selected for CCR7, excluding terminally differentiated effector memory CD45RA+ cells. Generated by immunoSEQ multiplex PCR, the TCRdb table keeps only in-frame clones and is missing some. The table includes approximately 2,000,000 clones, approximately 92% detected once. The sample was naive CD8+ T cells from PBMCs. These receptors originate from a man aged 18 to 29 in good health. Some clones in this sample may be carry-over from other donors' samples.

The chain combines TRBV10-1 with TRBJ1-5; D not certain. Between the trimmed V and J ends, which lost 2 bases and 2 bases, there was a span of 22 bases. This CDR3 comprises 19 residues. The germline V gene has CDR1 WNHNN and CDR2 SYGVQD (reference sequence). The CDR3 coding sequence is TGCGCCAGCAGTGAGCCTGGTCGACGACCGGGTGGTCGCAATCAGCCCCAGCATTTT. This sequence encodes CASSEPGRRPGGRNQPQHF.

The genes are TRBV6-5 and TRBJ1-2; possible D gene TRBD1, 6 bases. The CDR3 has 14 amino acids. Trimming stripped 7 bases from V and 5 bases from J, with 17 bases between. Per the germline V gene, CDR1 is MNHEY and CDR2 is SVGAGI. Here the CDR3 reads CASKKQGWLYGYTF. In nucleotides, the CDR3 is TGTGCCAGCAAAAAACAGGGATGGCTTTATGGCTACACCTTC.

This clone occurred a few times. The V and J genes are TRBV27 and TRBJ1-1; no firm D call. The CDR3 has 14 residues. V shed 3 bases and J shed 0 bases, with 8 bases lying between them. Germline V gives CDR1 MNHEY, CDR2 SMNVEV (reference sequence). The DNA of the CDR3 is TGTGCCAGCAGTTTTAACAGTATGAACACTGAAGCTTTCTTT. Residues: CASSFNSMNTEAFF.

DNA for the CDR3: TGTGCCAGCAGTTTCCGGGGAACCAATGAGCAGTTCTTC. This sequence encodes CASSFRGTNEQFF. The chain recombines TRBV27 with TRBJ2-1, with D perhaps matching TRBD2 (5 bases). The germline gives CDR1 MNHEY, CDR2 SMNVEV (reference sequence). This CDR3 spans 13 amino acids. Trimming took off 3 bases at V and 6 bases at J, with 9 bases between the two ends.

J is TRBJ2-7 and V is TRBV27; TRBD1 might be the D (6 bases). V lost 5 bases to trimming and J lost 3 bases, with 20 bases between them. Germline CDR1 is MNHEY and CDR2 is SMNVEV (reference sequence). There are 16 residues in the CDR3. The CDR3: CASSPSTGIRNYEQYF. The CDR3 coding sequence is TGTGCCAGCAGTCCGTCCACAGGGATTCGAAACTACGAGCAGTACTTC.

The CDR3 DNA reads as TGTGCCAGCAGCCCCACCCAGGGGGGTCACACCTACAATGAGCAGTTCTTC. Its translation: CASSPTQGGHTYNEQFF. The V and J genes are TRBV7-6 and TRBJ2-1, with D perhaps matching TRBD1 (7 bases). CDR3 size: 17 residues. The V and J ends lost 5 bases and 2 bases respectively, with 19 bases between them. CDR1 and CDR2 from the germline V gene are SGHVS and FNYEAQ.

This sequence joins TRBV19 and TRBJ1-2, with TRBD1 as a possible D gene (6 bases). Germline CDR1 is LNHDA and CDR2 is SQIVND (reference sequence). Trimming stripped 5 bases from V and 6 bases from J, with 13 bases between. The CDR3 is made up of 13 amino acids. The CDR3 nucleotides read TGTGCCAGTAGTGTGCAGGGGAGGGATGGCTACACCTTC. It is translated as CASSVQGRDGYTF.

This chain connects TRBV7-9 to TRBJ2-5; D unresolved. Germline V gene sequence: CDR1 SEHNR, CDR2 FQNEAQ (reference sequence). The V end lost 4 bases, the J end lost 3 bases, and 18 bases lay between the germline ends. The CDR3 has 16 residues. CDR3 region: CASSSTKLIKKETQYF. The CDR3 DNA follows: TGTGCCAGCAGCTCTACTAAGCTAATTAAGAAAGAGACCCAGTACTTC.

The CDR3 sequence: CASSLEIGTDYSTDTQYF. For the CDR3, the DNA is TGTGCCAGCAGCTTAGAGATAGGGACAGACTATAGCACAGATACGCAGTATTTT. This chain links TRBV7-9 with TRBJ2-3, with 7 bases identical to TRBD1. Trimming took 1 base from V and 0 from J; bases not matched to a gene: 10. This CDR3 is built from 18 residues. Germline V gives CDR1 SEHNR, CDR2 FQNEAQ (reference sequence).

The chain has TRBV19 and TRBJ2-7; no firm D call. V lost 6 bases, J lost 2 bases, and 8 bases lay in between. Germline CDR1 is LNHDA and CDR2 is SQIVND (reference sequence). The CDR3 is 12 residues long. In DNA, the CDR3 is TGTGCCAGTAGCCCCGATCCCTACGAGCAGTACTTC. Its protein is CASSPDPYEQYF. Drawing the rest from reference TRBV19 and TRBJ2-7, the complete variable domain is DGGITQSPKYLFRKEGQNVTLSCEQNLNHDAMYWYRQDPGQGLRLIYYSQIVNDFQKGDIAEGYSVSREKKESFPLTVTSAQKNPTAFYLCASSPDPYEQYFGPGTRLTVT.

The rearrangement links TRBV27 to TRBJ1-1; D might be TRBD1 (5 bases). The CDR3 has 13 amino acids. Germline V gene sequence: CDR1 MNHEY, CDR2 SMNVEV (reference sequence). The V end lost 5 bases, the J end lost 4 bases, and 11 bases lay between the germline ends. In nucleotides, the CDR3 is TGTGCCAGCAGTCCCAGGGTTTTCACTGAAGCTTTCTTT. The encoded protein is CASSPRVFTEAFF.

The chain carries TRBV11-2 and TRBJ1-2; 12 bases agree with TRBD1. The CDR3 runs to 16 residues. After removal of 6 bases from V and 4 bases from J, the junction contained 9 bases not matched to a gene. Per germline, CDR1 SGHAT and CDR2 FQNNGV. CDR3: CASRPLGQGAIYGYTF. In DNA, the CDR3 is TGTGCCAGCAGACCTTTGGGACAGGGGGCTATCTATGGCTACACCTTC.

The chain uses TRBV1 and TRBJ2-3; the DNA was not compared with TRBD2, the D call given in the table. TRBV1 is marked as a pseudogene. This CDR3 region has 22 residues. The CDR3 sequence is CTSSQDKGVAGGLDSAQNTQYF. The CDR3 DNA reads TGCACCAGCAGCCAAGATAAGGGGGTAGCGGGAGGCCTTGATAGCGCACAAAATACGCAGTATTTT.

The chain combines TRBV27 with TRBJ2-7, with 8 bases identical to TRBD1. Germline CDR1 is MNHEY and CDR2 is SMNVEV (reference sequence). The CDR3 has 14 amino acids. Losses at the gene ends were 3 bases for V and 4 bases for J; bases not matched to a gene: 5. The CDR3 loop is CASSFRTGKYEQYF. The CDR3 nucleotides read TGTGCCAGCAGTTTTAGGACAGGGAAGTACGAGCAGTACTTC.

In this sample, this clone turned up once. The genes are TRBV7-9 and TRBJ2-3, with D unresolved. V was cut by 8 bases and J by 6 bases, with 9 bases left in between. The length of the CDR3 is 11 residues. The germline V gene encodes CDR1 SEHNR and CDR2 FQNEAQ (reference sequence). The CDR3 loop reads CASRELDTQYF. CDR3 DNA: TGTGCCAGCCGAGAACTGGATACGCAGTATTTT.

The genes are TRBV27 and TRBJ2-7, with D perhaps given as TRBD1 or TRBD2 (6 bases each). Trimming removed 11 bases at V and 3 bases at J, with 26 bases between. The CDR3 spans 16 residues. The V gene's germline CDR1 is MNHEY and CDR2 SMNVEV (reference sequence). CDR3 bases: TGTGCCTTCACCGTGGGGGGACACAAGTCCCTCTACGAGCAGTACTTC. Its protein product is CAFTVGGHKSLYEQYF.

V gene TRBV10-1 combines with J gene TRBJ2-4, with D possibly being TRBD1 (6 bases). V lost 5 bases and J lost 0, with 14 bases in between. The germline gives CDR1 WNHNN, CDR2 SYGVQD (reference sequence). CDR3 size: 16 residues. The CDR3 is CASSQTDRPAKNIQYF. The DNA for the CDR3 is TGCGCCAGCAGTCAAACGGACAGACCAGCCAAAAACATTCAGTACTTC.

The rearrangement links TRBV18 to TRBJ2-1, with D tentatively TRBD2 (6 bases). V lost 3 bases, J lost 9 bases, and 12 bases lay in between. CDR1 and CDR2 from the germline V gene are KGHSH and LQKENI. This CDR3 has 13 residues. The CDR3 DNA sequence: TGTGCCAGCTCACCGGGAGGATTAAGTGAGCAGTTCTTC. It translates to CASSPGGLSEQFF.

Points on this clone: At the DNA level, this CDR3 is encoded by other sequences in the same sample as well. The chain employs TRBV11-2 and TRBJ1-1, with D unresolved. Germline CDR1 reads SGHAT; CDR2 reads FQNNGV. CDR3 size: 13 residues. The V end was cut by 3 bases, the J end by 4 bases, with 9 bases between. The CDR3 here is CASSLGSGTEAFF. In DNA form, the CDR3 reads TGTGCCAGCAGCTTGGGAAGCGGCACTGAAGCTTTCTTT.

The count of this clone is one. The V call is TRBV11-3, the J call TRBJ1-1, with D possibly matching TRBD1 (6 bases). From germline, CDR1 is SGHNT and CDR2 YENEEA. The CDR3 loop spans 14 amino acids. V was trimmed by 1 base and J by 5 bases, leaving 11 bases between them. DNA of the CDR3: TGTGCCAGCAGCTTAGCAGGGGAGCGGACTGAAGCTTTCTTT. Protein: CASSLAGERTEAFF.

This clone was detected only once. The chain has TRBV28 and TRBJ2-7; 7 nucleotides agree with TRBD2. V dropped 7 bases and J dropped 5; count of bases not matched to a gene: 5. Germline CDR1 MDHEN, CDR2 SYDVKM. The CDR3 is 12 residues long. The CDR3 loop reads CASTGGGNEQYF. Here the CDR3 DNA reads TGTGCCAGCACCGGGGGAGGGAACGAGCAGTACTTC.